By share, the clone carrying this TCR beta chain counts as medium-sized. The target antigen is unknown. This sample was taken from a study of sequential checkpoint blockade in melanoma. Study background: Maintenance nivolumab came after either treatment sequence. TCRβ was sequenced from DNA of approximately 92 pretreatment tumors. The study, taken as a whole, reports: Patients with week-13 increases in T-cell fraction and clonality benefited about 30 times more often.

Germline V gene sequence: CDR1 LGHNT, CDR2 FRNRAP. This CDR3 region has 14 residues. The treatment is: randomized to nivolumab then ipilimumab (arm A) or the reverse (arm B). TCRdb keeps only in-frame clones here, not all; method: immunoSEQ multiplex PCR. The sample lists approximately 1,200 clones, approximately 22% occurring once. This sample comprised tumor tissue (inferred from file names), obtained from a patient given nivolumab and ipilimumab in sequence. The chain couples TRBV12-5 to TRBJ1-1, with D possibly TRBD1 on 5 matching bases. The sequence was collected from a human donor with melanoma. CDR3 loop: CASTWGSQNTEAFF. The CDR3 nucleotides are TGTGCCAGCACCTGGGGCAGCCAGAACACTGAAGCTTTCTTT.